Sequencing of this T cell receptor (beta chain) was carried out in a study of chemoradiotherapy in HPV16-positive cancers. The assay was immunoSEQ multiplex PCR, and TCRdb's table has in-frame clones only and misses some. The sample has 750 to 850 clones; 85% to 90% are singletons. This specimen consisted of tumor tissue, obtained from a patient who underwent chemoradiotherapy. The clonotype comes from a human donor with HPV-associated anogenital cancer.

The CDR3 is CASSLVALEATYGYTF. The DNA for the CDR3 is TGTGCCAGCAGCTTAGTAGCCCTCGAGGCTACCTATGGCTACACCTTC. V gene TRBV5-5 combines with J gene TRBJ1-2; D call uncertain. Germline loops: CDR1 SGHKS, CDR2 YYEKEE (reference sequence). The V gene lost 2 bases and the J gene lost 4 bases, with 18 bases spanning the gap. The CDR3 is made up of 16 amino acids. Full variable domain (remainder filled in from reference TRBV5-5 and TRBJ1-2): DAGVTQSPTHLIKTRGQQVTLRCSPISGHKSVSWYQQVLGQGPQFIFQYYEKEERGRGNFPDRFSARQFPNYSSELNVNALLLGDSALYLCASSLVALEATYGYTFGSGTRLTVV.